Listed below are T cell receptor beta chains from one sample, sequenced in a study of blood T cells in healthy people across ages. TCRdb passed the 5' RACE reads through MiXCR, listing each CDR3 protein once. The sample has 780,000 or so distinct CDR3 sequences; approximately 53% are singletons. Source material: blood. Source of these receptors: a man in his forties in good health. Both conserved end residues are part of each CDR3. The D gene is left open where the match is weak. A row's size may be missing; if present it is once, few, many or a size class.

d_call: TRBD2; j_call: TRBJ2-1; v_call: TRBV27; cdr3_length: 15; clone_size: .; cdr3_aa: CAVTRGTSGSGEQFF; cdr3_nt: TGTGCCGTCACCCGCGGGACTAGCGGGAGTGGTGAGCAGTTCTTC
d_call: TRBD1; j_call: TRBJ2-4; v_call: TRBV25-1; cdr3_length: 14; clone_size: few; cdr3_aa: CASSEGQGENIQYF; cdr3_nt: TGTGCCAGCAGTGAGGGACAGGGGGAAAACATTCAGTACTTC
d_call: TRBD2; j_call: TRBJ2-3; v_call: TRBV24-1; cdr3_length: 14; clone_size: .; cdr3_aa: CATSKAGDPDTQYF; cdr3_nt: TGTGCCACCAGTAAAGCGGGAGACCCAGATACGCAGTATTTT
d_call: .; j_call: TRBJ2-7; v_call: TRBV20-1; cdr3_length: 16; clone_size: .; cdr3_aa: CSARSAGTPGGNEQYF; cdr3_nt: TGCAGTGCTAGAAGCGCCGGGACTCCAGGCGGGAATGAGCAGTACTTC
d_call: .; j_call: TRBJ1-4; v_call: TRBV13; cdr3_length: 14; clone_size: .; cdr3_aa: CASSLDPTGEKLFF; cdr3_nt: TGTGCCAGCAGCTTAGACCCAACGGGGGAAAAACTGTTTTTT
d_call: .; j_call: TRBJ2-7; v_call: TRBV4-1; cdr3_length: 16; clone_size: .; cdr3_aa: CASSHSIDGINNEQYF; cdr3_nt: TGCGCCAGCAGCCATTCGATAGACGGTATAAACAATGAGCAGTACTTC
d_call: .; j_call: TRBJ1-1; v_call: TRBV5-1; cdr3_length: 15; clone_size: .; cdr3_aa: CASSLAGRINTEAFF; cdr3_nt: TGCGCCAGCAGCTTGGCCGGACGGATCAACACTGAAGCTTTCTTT
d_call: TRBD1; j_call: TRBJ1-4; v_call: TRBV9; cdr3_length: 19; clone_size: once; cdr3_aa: CASSVAGTGNGGVGEKLFF; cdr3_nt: TGTGCCAGCAGCGTAGCTGGGACAGGGAATGGAGGAGTGGGTGAAAAACTGTTTTTT
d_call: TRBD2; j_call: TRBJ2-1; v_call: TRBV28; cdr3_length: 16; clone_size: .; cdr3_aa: CASSPTSGRVYNEQFF; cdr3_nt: TGTGCCAGCAGCCCGACTAGCGGGAGGGTCTACAATGAGCAGTTCTTC
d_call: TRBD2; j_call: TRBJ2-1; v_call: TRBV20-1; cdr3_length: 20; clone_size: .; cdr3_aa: CSARVAGLLAGGPLYNEQFF; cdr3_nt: TGCAGTGCTAGAGTAGCGGGCCTGCTAGCGGGAGGGCCCCTGTACAATGAGCAGTTCTTC
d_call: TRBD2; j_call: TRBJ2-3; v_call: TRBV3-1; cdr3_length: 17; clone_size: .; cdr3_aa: CASSLAGGRKLADTQYF; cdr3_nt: TGTGCCAGCAGCCTAGCGGGAGGCAGAAAATTGGCAGATACGCAGTATTTT
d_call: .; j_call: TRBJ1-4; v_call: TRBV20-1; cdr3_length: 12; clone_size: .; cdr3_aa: CSARDRREKLFF; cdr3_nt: TGCAGTGCTAGAGATCGGAGAGAAAAACTGTTTTTT
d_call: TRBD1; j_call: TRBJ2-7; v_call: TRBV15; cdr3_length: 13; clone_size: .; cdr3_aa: CATSGQGNDEQYF; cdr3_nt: TGTGCCACCAGCGGACAGGGGAACGACGAGCAGTACTTC
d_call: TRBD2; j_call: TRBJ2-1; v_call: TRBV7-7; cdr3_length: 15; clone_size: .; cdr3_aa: CASSSGLAVLNEQFF; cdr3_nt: TGTGCTAGCAGCTCTGGACTAGCAGTGCTCAATGAGCAGTTCTTC
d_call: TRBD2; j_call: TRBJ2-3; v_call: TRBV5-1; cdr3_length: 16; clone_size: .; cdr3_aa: CASSFGGGGSTDTQYF; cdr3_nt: TGCGCCAGCAGCTTTGGCGGCGGGGGAAGCACAGATACGCAGTATTTT
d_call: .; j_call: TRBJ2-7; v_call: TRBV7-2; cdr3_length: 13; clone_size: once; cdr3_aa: CAGSYLSSYEQYF; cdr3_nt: TGTGCCGGCAGCTATCTCAGCTCCTACGAGCAGTACTTC
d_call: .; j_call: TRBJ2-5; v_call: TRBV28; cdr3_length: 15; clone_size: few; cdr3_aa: CASSFGGTSQETQYF; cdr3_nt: TGTGCCAGCAGTTTTGGCGGGACGAGCCAAGAGACCCAGTACTTC
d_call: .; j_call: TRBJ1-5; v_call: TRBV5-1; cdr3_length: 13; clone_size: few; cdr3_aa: CASTPDGNQPQHF; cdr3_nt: TGCGCCAGCACCCCTGACGGGAATCAGCCCCAGCATTTT
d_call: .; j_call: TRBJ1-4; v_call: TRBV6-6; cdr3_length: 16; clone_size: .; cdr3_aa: CASSYPGSTTNEKLFF; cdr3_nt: TGTGCCAGCAGTTACCCGGGGTCAACAACTAATGAAAAACTGTTTTTT
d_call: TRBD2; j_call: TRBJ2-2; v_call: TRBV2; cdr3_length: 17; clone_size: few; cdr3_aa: CASSALASGSGTGELFF; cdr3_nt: TGTGCCAGCAGCGCCCTCGCTAGCGGGAGTGGCACCGGGGAGCTGTTTTTT
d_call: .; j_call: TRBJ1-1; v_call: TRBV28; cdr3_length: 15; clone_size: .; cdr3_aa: CASSPVWGVNTEAFF; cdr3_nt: TGTGCCAGCAGTCCTGTTTGGGGAGTGAACACTGAAGCTTTCTTT
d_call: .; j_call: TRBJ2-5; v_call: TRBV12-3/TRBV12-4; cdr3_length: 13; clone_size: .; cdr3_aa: CASSPGGPGTQYF; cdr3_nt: TGTGCCAGCAGCCCGGGGGGCCCGGGGACCCAGTACTTC
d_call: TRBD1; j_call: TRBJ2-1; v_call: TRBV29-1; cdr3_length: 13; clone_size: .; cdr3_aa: CSVGDRNYNEQFF; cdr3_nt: TGCAGCGTTGGGGACAGGAATTACAATGAGCAGTTCTTC
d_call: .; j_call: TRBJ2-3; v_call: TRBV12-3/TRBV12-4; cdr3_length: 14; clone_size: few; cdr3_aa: CASSLSAAADTQYF; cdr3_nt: TGTGCCAGCAGTCTCTCCGCGGCGGCAGATACGCAGTATTTT
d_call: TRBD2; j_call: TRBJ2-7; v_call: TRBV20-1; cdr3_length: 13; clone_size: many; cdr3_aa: CSARDTSDYEQYF; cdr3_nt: TGCAGTGCTAGAGATACTAGCGACTACGAGCAGTACTTC
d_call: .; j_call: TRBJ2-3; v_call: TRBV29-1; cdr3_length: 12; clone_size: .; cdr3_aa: CSVPGRADTQYF; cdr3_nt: TGCAGCGTTCCCGGGCGAGCAGATACGCAGTATTTT
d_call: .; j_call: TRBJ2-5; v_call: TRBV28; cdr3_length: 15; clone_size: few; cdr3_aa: CASSPDRRVWETQYF; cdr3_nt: TGTGCCAGCAGTCCTGACAGGAGGGTATGGGAGACCCAGTACTTC
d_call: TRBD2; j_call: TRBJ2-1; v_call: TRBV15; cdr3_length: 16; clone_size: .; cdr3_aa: CATSTDSSGSYNEQFF; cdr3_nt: TGTGCCACCAGCACAGATTCTAGCGGGAGCTACAATGAGCAGTTCTTC
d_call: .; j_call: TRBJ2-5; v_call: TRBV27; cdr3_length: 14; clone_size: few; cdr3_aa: CASSLSPTQETQYF; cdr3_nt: TGTGCCAGCAGTTTATCTCCGACACAAGAGACCCAGTACTTC
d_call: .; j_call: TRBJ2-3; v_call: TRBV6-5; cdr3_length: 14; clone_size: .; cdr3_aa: CASSYLDATDTQYF; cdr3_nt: TGTGCCAGCAGTTACTTGGACGCCACAGATACGCAGTATTTT
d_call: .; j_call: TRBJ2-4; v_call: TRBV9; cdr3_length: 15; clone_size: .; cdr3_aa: CASSETTGAKNIQYF; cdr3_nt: TGTGCCAGCAGCGAGACGACGGGAGCCAAAAACATTCAGTACTTC
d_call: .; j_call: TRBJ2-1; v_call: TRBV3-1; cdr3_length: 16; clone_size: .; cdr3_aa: CASSQGRASAYNEQFF; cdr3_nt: TGTGCCAGCAGCCAAGGCCGGGCCTCGGCCTACAATGAGCAGTTCTTC
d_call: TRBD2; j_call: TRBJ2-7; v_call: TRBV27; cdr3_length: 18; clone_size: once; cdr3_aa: CASSSLIRDGRALYEQYF; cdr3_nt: TGTGCCAGCAGTTCTTTAATTCGTGACGGGAGGGCCTTATACGAGCAGTACTTC
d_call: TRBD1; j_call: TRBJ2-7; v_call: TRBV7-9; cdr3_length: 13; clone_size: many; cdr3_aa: CASSGQGSYEQYF; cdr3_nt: TGTGCCAGCAGTGGACAGGGGTCGTACGAGCAGTACTTC
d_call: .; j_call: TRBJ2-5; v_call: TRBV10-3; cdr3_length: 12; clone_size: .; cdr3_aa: CATQGGEETQYF; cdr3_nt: TGTGCCACCCAAGGAGGGGAAGAGACCCAGTACTTC
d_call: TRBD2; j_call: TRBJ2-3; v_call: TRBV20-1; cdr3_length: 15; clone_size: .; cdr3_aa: CSARSGSQITDTQYF; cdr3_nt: TGCAGTGCTAGGAGCGGGAGCCAAATCACAGATACGCAGTATTTT
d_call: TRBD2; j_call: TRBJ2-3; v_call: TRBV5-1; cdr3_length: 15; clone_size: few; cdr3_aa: CASSSSGDYSDTQYF; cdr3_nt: TGCGCCAGCAGCTCTAGCGGGGATTACTCGGATACGCAGTATTTT
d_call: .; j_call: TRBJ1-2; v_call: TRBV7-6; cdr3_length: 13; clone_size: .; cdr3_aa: CASSLEGLTPSTF; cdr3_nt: TGTGCCAGCAGCTTAGAGGGACTTACGCCCAGCACCTTC
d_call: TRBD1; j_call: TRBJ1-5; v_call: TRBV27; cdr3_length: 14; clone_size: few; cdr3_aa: CASRPDRGNQPQHF; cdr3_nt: TGTGCCAGCAGACCCGACAGGGGGAATCAGCCCCAGCATTTT
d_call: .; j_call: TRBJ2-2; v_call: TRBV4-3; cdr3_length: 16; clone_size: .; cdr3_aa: CASSPAGTTNTGELFF; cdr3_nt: TGCGCCAGCAGCCCTGCTGGGACCACAAACACCGGGGAGCTGTTTTTT
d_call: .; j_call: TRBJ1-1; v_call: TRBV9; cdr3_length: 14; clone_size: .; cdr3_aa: CASSVDFGGTEAFF; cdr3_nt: TGTGCCAGCAGCGTAGATTTCGGGGGCACTGAAGCTTTCTTT